This record looks at one T cell receptor (beta chain) sequence and its context. This CDR3 is missing its conserved last phenylalanine or tryptophan, likely due to a read error. It is unclear where the CDR3 begins or ends on the DNA, so no DNA is shown, and the CDR3 is as TCRdb lists it. Samples came from axillary lymph nodes draining the breast cancer. This specimen comes from a study of breast tumors, draining lymph nodes, adjacent tissues. With termini counted, the CDR3 has 8 amino acids. Germline V gene sequence: CDR1 SGHDT, CDR2 YYEEEE. MiXCR was run by TCRdb on the multiplex PCR reads, yielding one entry per CDR3 protein. In the table there are under 250,000 distinct CDR3 sequences, roughly 32% of which are singletons.

The receptor's source is a female donor with breast cancer. Some clones in this sample may be carry-over from other donors' samples. The specimen was axillary lymph node tissue. V gene TRBV5-6 combines with J gene TRBJ2-5; TRBD2, the D gene given by the table, was not confirmed from the DNA. The CDR3 is CASSVGLA.